The 20 T cell receptor beta chains given below trace back to one sample, sequenced in a study of early T cells in non-severe SARS-CoV-2 infection. TCRdb re-analysed the 5' RACE reads in MiXCR, keeping a single row per CDR3 protein. The sample lists about 88,000 distinct CDR3 sequences; about 16% were seen once. Sequencing used whole blood. The origin of the receptors is an adult who was a healthcare worker with PCR-confirmed SARS-CoV-2 infection or an uninfected control (not recorded which).

V gene TRBV28 combines with J gene TRBJ2-3; possible D gene TRBD2, 5 bases. Trimming pared 6 bases from V and 5 bases from J, leaving 18 bases between. This CDR3 spans 15 amino acids. The V gene's germline CDR1 is MDHEN and CDR2 SYDVKM. The DNA for the CDR3 is TGTGCCAGCAGCCAATTATCTAGTAGCGAAGATACGCAGTATTTT. Encoded protein: CASSQLSSSEDTQYF.

The sample holds a few counts of this clonotype. The rearrangement links TRBV27 to TRBJ2-1, with 8 bases fitting TRBD2. Germline CDR1 reads MNHEY; CDR2 reads SMNVEV (reference sequence). J gave up 8 bases and V 8 bases, and 8 bases lay outside the gene matches. This CDR3 has 13 residues. CDR3 nucleotides: TGTGCCAGCGGGTTAGCGGGAATATATGAGCAGTTCTTC. Its translation: CASGLAGIYEQFF.

This clonotype was seen more than once but under ten times. V is TRBV6-2 or TRBV6-3 and J is TRBJ2-1, with 13 bases aligning to TRBD2. The CDR3 spans 14 residues. Germline CDR1 is MNHEY and CDR2 is SVGEGT. V dropped 11 bases and J dropped 6; count of bases not matched to a gene: 7. The CDR3 nucleotides read TGTGCCGCGCGGACTAGCGGGAGTGGCAATGAGCAGTTCTTC. The encoded protein is CAARTSGSGNEQFF.

V is TRBV25-1 and J is TRBJ1-2; no firm D call. From germline, CDR1 is MGHDK and CDR2 SYGVNS. Between the trimmed V and J ends, which lost 2 bases and 0 bases, there was a span of 10 bases. The CDR3 length is 15 residues. CDR3 DNA: TGTGCCAGCAGTGAAGACCCAGGTTCTAACTATGGCTACACCTTC. This sequence encodes CASSEDPGSNYGYTF.

The sample holds many counts of this clonotype. The chain recombines TRBV20-1 with TRBJ2-1, with 7 bases fitting TRBD2. This CDR3 comprises 14 residues. The V gene's germline CDR1 is DFQATT and CDR2 SNEGSKA (reference sequence). V trimming: 6 bases; J trimming: 8 bases; junction bases outside the gene matches: 13. Here the CDR3 DNA reads TGCAGTGCCCCCGGGAGGAATGAGGCGGATGAGCAGTTCTTC. Its translation: CSAPGRNEADEQFF.

The genes are TRBV20-1 and TRBJ2-1; no clear D. Germline V lookup: CDR1 DFQATT, CDR2 SNEGSKA (reference sequence). V shed 6 bases and J shed 4 bases, with 10 bases lying between them. The CDR3 is made up of 12 amino acids. DNA for the CDR3: TGCAGTGCCCCCCCAGAATACAATGAGCAGTTCTTC. It codes for CSAPPEYNEQFF.

The V call is TRBV7-2, the J call TRBJ2-5; maybe TRBD2 (6 bases). Deletions cut 6 bases from V and 0 bases from J, with 17 bases between. CDR3 length: 16 residues. From germline, CDR1 is SGHTA and CDR2 FQGNSA. This chain's CDR3 is CASRLLGGWYQETQYF. CDR3 DNA: TGTGCCAGCAGGTTACTTGGGGGGTGGTACCAAGAGACCCAGTACTTC.

The chain carries TRBV7-2 and TRBJ2-1; TRBD2 matches 11 bases. Germline assignment: CDR1 SGHTA and CDR2 FQGNSA. J was trimmed by 9 bases and V by 0 bases; bases with no gene match: 7. The CDR3 totals 16 residues. The chain's CDR3 is CASSLASLAGGVEQFF. CDR3 nucleotides: TGTGCCAGCAGCTTAGCATCCCTAGCGGGAGGTGTTGAGCAGTTCTTC.

The chain recombines TRBV7-9 with TRBJ1-5; the match to TRBD1 covers 9 bases. Trimming at V came to 4 bases and at J to 5 bases, leaving 3 bases not matched to a gene. There are 14 residues in the CDR3. Germline V gene sequence: CDR1 SEHNR, CDR2 FQNEAQ (reference sequence). The CDR3 DNA reads TGTGCCAGCAGCTGGGACAGGGAAGATCAGCCCCAGCATTTT. It encodes CASSWDREDQPQHF.

This clonotype was recorded at least ten times. The V and J genes are TRBV4-2 and TRBJ2-1; D might be TRBD1 or TRBD2, each matching 6 bases. Germline V gene sequence: CDR1 LGHNA, CDR2 YNFKEQ. This CDR3 has 14 residues. Trimming removed 0 bases at V and 8 bases at J, with 11 bases between. CDR3 DNA sequence: TGTGCCAGCAGCCAAGAGACGGGGGCCTATGAGCAGTTCTTC. Its translation: CASSQETGAYEQFF.

This clonotype showed up just a few times. The chain recombines TRBV2 with TRBJ1-1; 9 nucleotides align to TRBD1. Germline trimming cut 4 bases from V and 3 bases from J; bases unmatched to any gene: 9. The CDR3 covers 16 residues. Germline CDR1 reads SNHLY; CDR2 reads FYNNEI. The CDR3 region is CASSVPDRGLYTEAFF. In DNA form, the CDR3 reads TGTGCCAGCAGTGTGCCGGACAGGGGACTGTACACTGAAGCTTTCTTT.

This clonotype was recorded only once. This chain joins TRBV2 and TRBJ1-1, with D unclear. CDR3 length: 13 residues. V lost 6 bases to trimming and J lost 1 base, with 9 bases between them. Germline-derived CDR1 and CDR2 are SNHLY and FYNNEI. The CDR3 DNA reads as TGTGCCAGCAGGCCGGAAGCGAACACTGAAGCTTTCTTT. Translated: CASRPEANTEAFF.

V is TRBV5-4 and J is TRBJ2-3; either TRBD1 or TRBD2 may supply D (5 bases each). Looked up from germline, CDR1 is SGHNT and CDR2 is YYREEE (reference sequence). The CDR3 consists of 14 residues. The V and J ends lost 3 bases and 0 bases respectively, with 8 bases between them. The CDR3 is CASSWDQSTDTQYF. CDR3 nucleotide sequence: TGTGCCAGCAGCTGGGACCAGAGCACAGATACGCAGTATTTT.

This sequence joins TRBV2 and TRBJ2-3, with 9 bases matching TRBD2. V lost 7 bases, J lost 6 bases, and 5 bases stayed unmatched. Germline V gives CDR1 SNHLY, CDR2 FYNNEI. The CDR3 runs 13 residues. The CDR3 DNA is TGTGCCAGCACCGCGGGAGGGCCTGATACGCAGTATTTT. Amino acids: CASTAGGPDTQYF. The entire variable domain, with the rest obtained from reference TRBV2 and TRBJ2-3, is as follows: EPEVTQTPSHQVTQMGQEVILRCVPISNHLYFYWYRQILGQKVEFLVSFYNNEISEKSEIFDDQFSVERPDGSNFTLKIRSTKLEDSAMYFCASTAGGPDTQYFGPGTRLTVL.

Remarks on this clonotype: At one end, the junction sequence differs from germline, possibly due to a read error. CDR3 bases: TGCGCCAGCAGCCAAGAATCGCAGTTGGCCAATGGGCAGTTCTTC. This encodes CASSQESQLANGQFF. The chain combines TRBV4-1 with TRBJ2-1, with D hard to call. Looked up from germline, CDR1 is MGHRA and CDR2 is YSYEKL. The CDR3 spans 15 residues.

This clonotype showed up just a few times. The J gene is TRBJ2-3, the V gene TRBV13, with 12 positions matching TRBD2. This CDR3 contains 17 residues. CDR1 and CDR2 from the germline V gene are PRHDT and FYEKMQ (reference sequence). Unmatched junction bases numbered 6, after V lost 3 bases and J lost 2 bases. The CDR3 loop reads CASSFLGLAGITDTQYF. The DNA of the CDR3 is TGTGCCAGCAGCTTCCTTGGACTAGCGGGGATCACAGATACGCAGTATTTT.

The rearrangement links TRBV28 to TRBJ1-6, with D possibly TRBD1 on 5 matching bases. V was trimmed by 6 bases and J by 7 bases, leaving 16 bases between them. Germline-derived CDR1 and CDR2 are MDHEN and SYDVKM. The CDR3 contains 15 residues. CDR3 bases: TGTGCCAGCAGCCGGACCTCAGGGTGGAATTCACCCCTCCACTTT. Its translation: CASSRTSGWNSPLHF. Together with reference TRBV28 and TRBJ1-6, the CDR3 gives the full variable domain: DVKVTQSSRYLVKRTGEKVFLECVQDMDHENMFWYRQDPGLGLRLIYFSYDVKMKEKGDIPEGYSVSREKKERFSLILESASTNQTSMYLCASSRTSGWNSPLHFGNGTRLTVT.

This clonotype came up many times. The rearrangement links TRBV7-6 to TRBJ2-7; no clear D. Trimming took 2 bases from V and 2 from J, leaving 4 bases between them. The germline gives CDR1 SGHVS, CDR2 FNYEAQ. This CDR3 is built from 12 residues. The CDR3 coding sequence is TGTGCCAGCAGCTTACCCCCCTACGAGCAGTACTTC. Encoded protein: CASSLPPYEQYF. The full variable domain, completed using reference TRBV7-6 and TRBJ2-7, is GAGVSQSPRYKVTKRGQDVALRCDPISGHVSLYWYRQALGQGPEFLTYFNYEAQQDKSGLPNDRFSAERPEGSISTLTIQRTEQRDSAMYRCASSLPPYEQYFGPGTRLTVT.

This clonotype was picked up many times. The rearrangement uses TRBV7-2 and TRBJ2-1; D unclear. Germline V gives CDR1 SGHTA, CDR2 FQGNSA. The germline V and J ends were trimmed by 5 bases and 5 bases, with 16 bases remaining between them. This CDR3 has 15 amino acids. DNA for the CDR3: TGTGCCAGCAGCCCCGTGGGTCCATCCGACAATGAGCAGTTCTTC. Its translation is CASSPVGPSDNEQFF. Full variable domain (remainder filled in from reference TRBV7-2 and TRBJ2-1): GAGVSQSPSNKVTEKGKDVELRCDPISGHTALYWYRQSLGQGLEFLIYFQGNSAPDKSGLPSDRFSAERTGGSVSTLTIQRTQQEDSAVYLCASSPVGPSDNEQFFGPGTRLTVL.

This clonotype was picked up one time. The rearrangement joins TRBV4-1 to TRBJ2-5; D tentatively fits TRBD1 or TRBD2 (5 bases each). V gave up 4 bases and J gave up 5 bases, with 14 bases separating them. Germline-derived CDR1 and CDR2 are MGHRA and YSYEKL. The CDR3 runs 14 residues. For the CDR3, the DNA is TGCGCCAGCAGCCCCAAAATTTGGGGGGAGACCCAGTACTTC. Amino acid sequence: CASSPKIWGETQYF.